The 27 T cell receptor beta chains below were found in one sample sequenced in a study of cytomegalovirus exposure and HLA in healthy donors. Method: immunoSEQ multiplex PCR; TCRdb's copy keeps in-frame clones and lacks some. The data hold about 130,000 clones, with just under 85% observed a single time. The sequenced sample consisted of PBMCs. Receptor source: a man in his thirties or forties in good health and CMV-seropositive.

The rearrangement links TRBV28 to TRBJ2-6; possible D gene TRBD2, 6 bases. Germline loops: CDR1 MDHEN, CDR2 SYDVKM. Trimming took off 5 bases at V and 4 bases at J, with 15 bases between the two ends. The CDR3 is 16 residues long. The CDR3 region is CASSPMWRVGANVLTF. CDR3 sequence (DNA): TGTGCCAGCAGTCCCATGTGGAGGGTCGGGGCCAACGTCCTGACTTTC.

J is TRBJ1-3 and V is TRBV4-2, with D uncertain. The germline V gene has CDR1 LGHNA and CDR2 YNFKEQ. V was cut by 8 bases and J by 0 bases, with 8 bases left in between. The CDR3 is made up of 13 amino acids. The CDR3 spells CASVLISGNTIYF. As DNA, the CDR3 is TGTGCCAGCGTATTAATCTCTGGAAACACCATATATTTT.

The rearrangement uses TRBV30 and TRBJ1-2; possibly TRBD1 for D (5 bases). Germline loops: CDR1 GTSNPN, CDR2 SVGIG (reference sequence). This CDR3 contains 13 residues. V was pared by 3 bases and J by 5 bases, with 13 bases between. This chain's CDR3 is CAWSLTVGYGYTF. In DNA form, the CDR3 reads TGTGCCTGGAGCCTGACAGTGGGATATGGCTACACCTTC.

The chain employs TRBV6-4 and TRBJ1-1; D possibly corresponds to TRBD1 (6 bases). Trimming cost V 5 bases and J 1 base, with 23 bases left between them. CDR3 length equals 18 residues. Germline assignment: CDR1 MRHNA and CDR2 SNTAGT. DNA for the CDR3: TGTGCCAGCAGTCCAAAACCCGGGACAACTTATCGGAACACTGAAGCTTTCTTT. Translated, it gives CASSPKPGTTYRNTEAFF.

The V call is TRBV5-1, the J call TRBJ1-1; D possibly corresponds to TRBD1 (5 bases). The CDR3 sequence is 17 residues long. V was clipped by 0 bases and J by 1 base, with 16 bases between them. CDR1 is SGHRS, CDR2 YFSETQ, per germline. The CDR3 sequence is CASSLGASQGSNTEAFF. The CDR3 DNA follows: TGCGCCAGCAGCTTGGGGGCTTCGCAGGGCTCGAACACTGAAGCTTTCTTT. The whole variable domain, filled in from reference TRBV5-1 and TRBJ1-1, reads KAGVTQTPRYLIKTRGQQVTLSCSPISGHRSVSWYQQTPGQGLQFLFEYFSETQRNKGNFPGRFSGRQFSNSRSEMNVSTLELGDSALYLCASSLGASQGSNTEAFFGQGTRLTVV.

The V gene is TRBV10-3, the J gene TRBJ2-7, with 8 bases that match TRBD1. The CDR3 is 15 residues long. CDR1 is ENHRY, CDR2 SYGVKD, per germline. CDR3: CGISRGTGETYEQYF. In nucleotides, the CDR3 is TGTGGTATCTCCCGGGGGACAGGAGAAACCTACGAGCAGTACTTC.

This chain uses TRBV12-5 with TRBJ1-2; 8 bases agree with TRBD1. Trimming at V came to 4 bases and at J to 14 bases, leaving 9 bases not matched to a gene. This CDR3 is 12 amino acids long. Germline V CDR1 and CDR2: LGHNT, FRNRAP. CDR3 nucleotides: TGTGCTAGTGGTTCGCACTCAGGGGGCGCAACCTTC. Translation: CASGSHSGGATF. Full variable domain (remainder filled in from reference TRBV12-5 and TRBJ1-2): DARVTQTPRHKVTEMGQEVTMRCQPILGHNTVFWYRQTMMQGLELLAYFRNRAPLDDSGMPKDRFSAEMPDATLATLKIQPSEPRDSAVYFCASGSHSGGATFGSGTRLTVV.

The genes are TRBV2 and TRBJ1-4; TRBD1 is a possible D gene (5 bases). Germline assignment: CDR1 SNHLY and CDR2 FYNNEI. V was cut by 2 bases and J by 5 bases, with 12 bases left in between. The length of the CDR3 is 15 residues. Written as DNA, the CDR3 is TGTGCCAGCAGTGAATTTTTGGGGGGGAATGAAAAACTGTTTTTT. This sequence encodes CASSEFLGGNEKLFF.

The V gene is TRBV7-7, the J gene TRBJ2-3, with D possibly being TRBD1 (6 bases). The CDR3 has 15 amino acids. In germline, CDR1 is SSHAT, CDR2 FNYEAQ (reference sequence). Trimming took off 5 bases at V and 1 base at J, with 13 bases between the two ends. CDR3: CASSPWGPGTDTQYF. CDR3 DNA sequence: TGTGCCAGCAGCCCCTGGGGGCCTGGCACAGATACGCAGTATTTT.

Only a few counts were recorded for this clone. The V call is TRBV25-1, the J call TRBJ1-5; D might be TRBD1 (6 bases). Trimming removed 5 bases from V and 9 bases from J, with 14 bases in between. CDR1 and CDR2 from the germline V gene are MGHDK and SYGVNS. The CDR3 covers 13 residues. CDR3 region: CASSSGVDWPQHF. CDR3 sequence (DNA): TGTGCCAGCAGTTCAGGGGTAGACTGGCCCCAGCATTTT.

J is TRBJ2-3 and V is TRBV7-2; maybe TRBD1 (5 bases). The CDR3 contains 16 residues. The germline CDR1 and CDR2 sequences are SGHTA and FQGNSA. The V gene lost 5 bases and the J gene lost 1 base, with 16 bases spanning the gap. CDR3: CASSPGGQGGTDTQYF. The DNA for the CDR3 is TGTGCCAGCAGCCCGGGTGGGCAGGGCGGCACAGATACGCAGTATTTT.

The chain combines TRBV7-9 with TRBJ1-5; 7 bases fit TRBD1. The CDR3 loop spans 18 amino acids. The germline V gene has CDR1 SEHNR and CDR2 FQNEAQ (reference sequence). Trimming took 4 bases from V and 0 from J; bases not matched to a gene: 12. Here the CDR3 reads CASSSSQGVGYSNQPQHF. CDR3 in DNA: TGTGCCAGCAGCTCATCGCAGGGGGTAGGGTATAGCAATCAGCCCCAGCATTTT.

The rearrangement joins TRBV28 to TRBJ1-2; 12 positions agree with TRBD1. The CDR3 sequence is 14 residues long. The germline gives CDR1 MDHEN, CDR2 SYDVKM. Germline trimming cut 4 bases from V and 4 bases from J; bases unmatched to any gene: 1. CDR3 sequence: CASSWGQGAYGYTF. DNA of the CDR3: TGTGCCAGCAGTTGGGGACAGGGGGCCTATGGCTACACCTTC.

This clone was recorded only once. The chain employs TRBV7-7 and TRBJ2-5; 9 nucleotides align to TRBD2. V trimming: 3 bases; J trimming: 5 bases; junction bases outside the gene matches: 4. CDR1 SSHAT and CDR2 FNYEAQ come from the germline V gene (reference sequence). CDR3 length: 14 amino acids. The CDR3 DNA sequence: TGTGCCAGCAGCTTTGGCGGGAGGGGTGAGACCCAGTACTTC. Protein sequence: CASSFGGRGETQYF.

This clone was counted many times. V is TRBV12-1 and J is TRBJ2-3; whether TRBD2, the table's D call, matches the DNA was not checked. TRBV12-1 is a recognized pseudogene. The CDR3 contains 16 residues. CDR3 protein: CASSPRLAGDTDTQYF. In DNA form, the CDR3 reads TGTGCCAGCAGCCCCAGACTAGCGGGGGACACAGATACGCAGTATTTT.

The sample holds one count of this clone. The chain joins TRBV11-2 to TRBJ2-7, with D possibly being TRBD1 (6 bases). In germline, CDR1 is SGHAT, CDR2 FQNNGV. V lost 6 bases, J lost 5 bases, and 17 bases lay in between. The length of the CDR3 is 14 residues. The CDR3 loop reads CASRGARAIHEQYF. CDR3 DNA sequence: TGTGCCAGCAGGGGGGCGAGGGCCATACACGAGCAGTACTTC.

This chain connects TRBV29-1 to TRBJ1-3; TRBD1 might be the D (6 bases). V was clipped by 6 bases and J by 1 base, with 10 bases between them. The CDR3 has 13 residues. Germline loops: CDR1 SQVTM, CDR2 ANQGSEA. CDR3 sequence (DNA): TGCAGCGTAGTCACAGGGTCTGGAAACACCATATATTTT. Translated: CSVVTGSGNTIYF.

V is TRBV9 and J is TRBJ2-7; D is perhaps TRBD1 (6 bases). The CDR3 has 12 amino acids. Germline assignment: CDR1 SGDLS and CDR2 YYNGEE. V shed 3 bases and J shed 5 bases, with 9 bases lying between them. The CDR3 protein is CASSATGNEQYF. Written as DNA, the CDR3 is TGTGCCAGCAGCGCAACAGGGAACGAGCAGTACTTC.

The chain employs TRBV18 and TRBJ1-1; 7 bases fit TRBD1. The CDR3 is made up of 17 amino acids. CDR1 is KGHSH and CDR2 is LQKENI in the germline V gene. J gave up 5 bases and V 3 bases, and 15 bases lay outside the gene matches. The CDR3 DNA sequence: TGTGCCAGCTCACCCACCGGGACAGCGTTTTTAGGGACTGAAGCTTTCTTT. This codes for CASSPTGTAFLGTEAFF.

The rearrangement joins TRBV30 to TRBJ1-1; D is possibly TRBD1 (6 bases). Germline lookup yields CDR1 GTSNPN and CDR2 SVGIG (reference sequence). The germline V and J ends were trimmed by 3 bases and 1 base, with 9 bases remaining between them. The CDR3 is 13 residues long. Written as DNA, the CDR3 is TGTGCCTGGAGAGTAGGGGGGAACACTGAAGCTTTCTTT. Translated: CAWRVGGNTEAFF. Full variable domain (outside the CDR3, taken from reference TRBV30 and TRBJ1-1): SQTIHQWPATLVQPVGSPLSLECTVEGTSNPNLYWYRQAAGRGLQLLFYSVGIGQISSEVPQNLSASRPQDRQFILSSKKLLLSDSGFYLCAWRVGGNTEAFFGQGTRLTVV.

This clone is a singleton in its sample. The genes are TRBV11-3 and TRBJ2-7; 7 nucleotides align to TRBD1. The V segment lost 5 bases and the J segment 0 bases; nucleotides outside the gene matches: 4. Germline-derived CDR1 and CDR2 are SGHNT and YENEEA. The CDR3 has 14 amino acids. The CDR3 sequence: CASSPGQSSYEQYF. DNA of the CDR3: TGTGCCAGCAGCCCGGGACAGAGCTCCTACGAGCAGTACTTC.

The chain links TRBV2 to TRBJ1-3; perhaps TRBD1 as D (6 bases). This CDR3 has 13 residues. Trimming shortened V by 6 bases and J by 4 bases, and 10 bases separated the two germline ends. CDR1 and CDR2 from the germline V gene are SNHLY and FYNNEI. CDR3 amino acids: CASRDREGNTIYF. The CDR3 nucleotides read TGTGCCAGCAGGGACAGAGAAGGAAACACCATATATTTT.

The chain couples TRBV2 to TRBJ1-2; no reliable D call. Trimming took 7 bases from V and 4 from J, leaving 10 bases between them. In germline, CDR1 is SNHLY, CDR2 FYNNEI. The CDR3 is 12 residues long. The CDR3 DNA sequence: TGTGCCAGCATGCTCGGGGTCTATGGCTACACCTTC. This translates into CASMLGVYGYTF.

This rearrangement joins TRBV18 to TRBJ1-1, with TRBD1 matching 8 bases. CDR3 length: 14 residues. Germline loops: CDR1 KGHSH, CDR2 LQKENI. The trim removed 0 bases at V and 9 bases at J, leaving 6 bases unmatched. The CDR3 DNA sequence: TGTGCCAGCTCACCACCCGGGACAGGCCCCCAAGCTTTCTTT. Its protein product is CASSPPGTGPQAFF.

The chain couples TRBV9 to TRBJ2-2, with a tentative D call TRBD1 (6 bases). V was cut by 4 bases and J by 5 bases, with 15 bases left in between. CDR3 size: 15 residues. Germline V gene sequence: CDR1 SGDLS, CDR2 YYNGEE. CDR3 loop: CASSLTPRGTGELFF. CDR3 coding DNA: TGTGCCAGCAGCCTCACGCCGAGGGGGACCGGGGAGCTGTTTTTT.

The V call is TRBV2, the J call TRBJ2-1; TRBD2 matches 7 bases. There are 12 residues in the CDR3. Germline values: CDR1 SNHLY, CDR2 FYNNEI. The trim removed 6 bases at V and 10 bases at J, leaving 6 bases unmatched. The CDR3 loop reads CASRWTSWEQFF. The CDR3 bases are TGTGCCAGCAGGTGGACTAGTTGGGAGCAGTTCTTC.

The chain has TRBV6-1 and TRBJ1-5; D possibly corresponds to TRBD1 (5 bases). The CDR3 loop spans 13 amino acids. Germline CDR1 MNHNS, CDR2 SASEGT. With 2 bases removed from V and 7 bases from J, the gap between germline ends came to 9 bases. CDR3 nucleotide sequence: TGTGCCAGCAGTGAACAGGGTCGGCAGCCCCAGCATTTT. It specifies CASSEQGRQPQHF.